These T cell receptor beta chains were read from a single sample in a study of early T cells in non-severe SARS-CoV-2 infection. TCRdb itself ran the 5' RACE reads through MiXCR, one entry per CDR3 protein. The sample records about 34,000 distinct CDR3 sequences, about 7% being singletons. Sequenced material: whole blood, taken at baseline. Receptors originate from an adult who was a healthcare worker with PCR-confirmed SARS-CoV-2 infection or an uninfected control (not recorded which). The conserved cysteine and the conserved F or W are not part of the CDR3 here. Part of the rows lack a size; the others show once, few, many or a class for expanded clones.

abundance	j_gene	v_gene	CDR3aa
large	TRBJ2-1	TRBV4-3	ASSQTSGRNNEQF
many	TRBJ1-5	TRBV6-6	ASSEDRGRNQPQH
.	TRBJ2-1	TRBV7-8	ASSAFSRTSGAQF
many	TRBJ2-1	TRBV24-1	ATSDPSAGERDEQF
many	TRBJ1-1	TRBV7-9	ASSLTGKLAEAF
few	TRBJ2-5	TRBV20-1	SAARGNQETQY
few	TRBJ2-1	TRBV11-3	ASSSYTPGTSTLDEQF
many	TRBJ2-1	TRBV10-3	AISNVRVYGNEQF
.	TRBJ1-3	TRBV29-1	SVDGGAGNTIY
.	TRBJ2-5	TRBV5-5	ASSSLAGGGETQY
many	TRBJ2-1	TRBV20-1	SAGIGQDSYNEQF
few	TRBJ1-2	TRBV7-9	ASSPEAGYGYT
.	TRBJ2-1	TRBV29-1	SASGSSEQF
many	TRBJ2-2	TRBV27	ASSPLTGDYTGELF
.	TRBJ2-3	TRBV6-6	ASSLGAGTDTQY
.	TRBJ2-3	TRBV29-1	SIRLAERTDTQY
many	TRBJ1-5	TRBV20-1	SARGGVGNQPQH
few	TRBJ1-3	TRBV7-9	ASNFKSQEFSGNTIY
.	TRBJ2-3	TRBV27	ASSLSLFTDTQY
many	TRBJ1-2	TRBV27	ASSMDGTPYGYT
many	TRBJ2-5	TRBV10-3	AISEPGTGIMETQY
few	TRBJ2-1	TRBV28	ASSTTDTGTGSDEQF
.	TRBJ2-3	TRBV27	ASSGLGTADTQY
few	TRBJ2-1	TRBV29-1	SVVWREAYNEQF
few	TRBJ1-5	TRBV19	ASSIDLMSSNQPQH
few	TRBJ2-7	TRBV7-6	ASSPLYPGLADYEQY
.	TRBJ1-2	TRBV6-6	ASTPFGDTRGSGYGYT
few	TRBJ1-1	TRBV29-1	SVGAGPLRTEAF
.	TRBJ1-1	TRBV10-3	AISESSVNTEAF
.	TRBJ2-6	TRBV4-2	ASSPLGEGANVLI
many	TRBJ2-5	TRBV10-3	AISDLTETQY
many	TRBJ2-3	TRBV5-8	ASTTGATDTQY
few	TRBJ2-3	TRBV9	ASTRGGADTQY
once	TRBJ2-1	TRBV6-1	ASRASGSYEQF
.	TRBJ2-3	TRBV5-6	ASRSSPGGGDTQY
many	TRBJ2-1	TRBV6-4	ASSDSTSGSNEQF
.	TRBJ2-6	TRBV25-1	ASSWAAGANVLT
many	TRBJ2-2	TRBV28	ASSLGTMNTGELF
few	TRBJ1-1	TRBV30	AWSVSGGTEAF
.	TRBJ1-5	TRBV20-1	SARYVNQPQH